Below are 19 T cell receptor beta chains sequenced from a single sample in a study of blood T cell repertoires in COVID-19. TCRdb keeps only in-frame clones here, not all; method: immunoSEQ multiplex PCR. The sample has roughly 260,000 clones, 65% to 90% seen once. The sequencing input was peripheral blood. The receptors shown here come from a woman aged 80 or over with active or convalescent COVID-19.

The genes are TRBV7-9 and TRBJ2-5; tentatively, D is TRBD1 (6 bases). V was cut by 5 bases and J by 5 bases, with 12 bases left in between. CDR1 and CDR2 (germline): SEHNR, FQNEAQ (reference sequence). The CDR3 runs to 13 residues. CDR3 loop: CASSRQEGETQYF. The CDR3 DNA sequence: TGTGCCAGCAGCAGACAGGAAGGGGAGACCCAGTACTTC.

V and J are TRBV6-5 and TRBJ2-2, with unresolved D. CDR1 and CDR2 from the germline V gene are MNHEY and SVGAGI. V gave up 5 bases and J gave up 2 bases, with 6 bases separating them. The CDR3 length is 13 residues. This CDR3 reads CASSPTNTGELFF. The CDR3 nucleotides read TGTGCCAGCAGTCCAACAAACACCGGGGAGCTGTTTTTT.

The chain joins TRBV11-3 to TRBJ2-3; 8 nucleotides match TRBD1. CDR3 length equals 14 residues. The ends lost 5 bases at V and 4 bases at J; junction bases unmatched: 5. CDR1 is SGHNT and CDR2 is YENEEA in the germline V gene. The CDR3 reads CASSATGGPDTQYF. Here the CDR3 DNA reads TGTGCCAGCAGCGCTACAGGGGGGCCAGATACGCAGTATTTT.

Here the CDR3 reads CASSLGQGANEQFF. The CDR3 nucleotides read TGCGCCAGCAGCTTGGGGCAGGGGGCCAATGAGCAGTTCTTC. This chain links TRBV5-1 with TRBJ2-1, with TRBD1 identical over 8 bases. J gave up 6 bases and V 0 bases, and 2 bases lay outside the gene matches. Germline values: CDR1 SGHRS, CDR2 YFSETQ. The CDR3 has 14 amino acids.

This chain connects TRBV30 to TRBJ2-1, with D unclear. The V gene's germline CDR1 is GTSNPN and CDR2 SVGIG (reference sequence). V lost 2 bases and J lost 5, with 7 bases in between. This CDR3 spans 12 amino acids. In DNA form, the CDR3 reads TGTGCCTGGAGTCGACTTGACAATGAGCAGTTCTTC. This translates into CAWSRLDNEQFF.

The chain uses TRBV4-2 and TRBJ2-1, with a possible D match to TRBD1 (6 bases). Trimming left V 2 bases short and J 0 bases short, with 17 bases between. This CDR3 has 18 residues. CDR1 and CDR2 (germline): LGHNA, YNFKEQ. For the CDR3, the DNA is TGTGCCAGCAGCCAATGTAAATCGACAGGAAGCTCCTACAATGAGCAGTTCTTC. This translates into CASSQCKSTGSSYNEQFF.

In this sample, this clone turned up a few times. The chain joins TRBV19 to TRBJ1-2; 9 bases fit TRBD1. The length of the CDR3 is 15 residues. Germline V lookup: CDR1 LNHDA, CDR2 SQIVND (reference sequence). V dropped 4 bases and J dropped 4; count of bases not matched to a gene: 7. The CDR3 spells CASSTYRGLAYGYTF. Written as DNA, the CDR3 is TGTGCCAGTAGTACCTACAGGGGGCTTGCCTATGGCTACACCTTC. The full variable domain, rest sourced from reference TRBV19 and TRBJ1-2, is DGGITQSPKYLFRKEGQNVTLSCEQNLNHDAMYWYRQDPGQGLRLIYYSQIVNDFQKGDIAEGYSVSREKKESFPLTVTSAQKNPTAFYLCASSTYRGLAYGYTFGSGTRLTVV.

This clone was observed once. V usage is TRBV7-8 and J usage is TRBJ2-2, with TRBD2 matching 8 bases. The germline V gene has CDR1 SGHVS and CDR2 FQNEAQ. The V and J ends lost 4 bases and 4 bases, in that order; junction bases with no gene match: 8. The CDR3 loop spans 16 amino acids. The CDR3 DNA sequence: TGTGCCAGCAGCTACTCGTCCGCGGGGGGCACCGGGGAGCTGTTTTTT. Translation: CASSYSSAGGTGELFF.

V gene TRBV13 combines with J gene TRBJ2-1, with TRBD2 matching 11 bases. Germline trimming cut 0 bases from V and 6 bases from J; bases unmatched to any gene: 4. This CDR3 has 16 amino acids. Germline V gene data show CDR1 as PRHDT and CDR2 as FYEKMQ (reference sequence). CDR3 in amino acids: CASSLGTSGTFNEQFF. The CDR3 DNA follows: TGTGCCAGCAGCTTAGGGACTAGCGGGACCTTCAATGAGCAGTTCTTC.

The V and J genes are TRBV29-1 and TRBJ1-4, with D possibly being TRBD1 (5 bases). The CDR3 is made up of 12 amino acids. Trimming stripped 4 bases from V and 5 bases from J, with 8 bases between. The germline gives CDR1 SQVTM, CDR2 ANQGSEA. In DNA, the CDR3 is TGCAGCGTTGGTAGGGGAAATGAAAAACTGTTTTTT. Translating gives CSVGRGNEKLFF.

The chain combines TRBV7-8 with TRBJ2-7, with TRBD1 matching over 7 bases. CDR3 length: 15 amino acids. Germline CDR1 reads SGHVS; CDR2 reads FQNEAQ. The ends lost 8 bases at V and 3 bases at J; junction bases unmatched: 13. In DNA, the CDR3 is TGTGCCAGCTCCAGGGATCACGGGACAGTCTACGAGCAGTACTTC. Translation gives CASSRDHGTVYEQYF. Supplemented by reference TRBV7-8 and TRBJ2-7, the full variable domain reads GAGVSQSPRYKVAKRGQDVALRCDPISGHVSLFWYQQALGQGPEFLTYFQNEAQLDKSGLPSDRFFAERPEGSVSTLKIQRTQQEDSAVYLCASSRDHGTVYEQYFGPGTRLTVT.

The chain carries TRBV5-1 and TRBJ2-1; TRBD2 might be the D (6 bases). From germline, CDR1 is SGHRS and CDR2 YFSETQ. The CDR3 length is 15 residues. V shed 2 bases and J shed 1 base, with 10 bases lying between them. The CDR3 loop reads CASSFLGGSYNEQFF. CDR3 coding DNA: TGCGCCAGCAGCTTTTTGGGGGGTTCCTACAATGAGCAGTTCTTC.

The V call is TRBV2, the J call TRBJ2-2, with TRBD1 matching over 7 bases. The CDR3 length is 14 residues. The V gene's germline CDR1 is SNHLY and CDR2 FYNNEI. Unmatched junction bases numbered 10, after V lost 4 bases and J lost 11 bases. The CDR3 here is CASSGQGHRSELFF. In DNA, the CDR3 is TGTGCCAGCAGTGGACAGGGACACCGGTCAGAGCTGTTTTTT.

The chain joins TRBV5-1 to TRBJ2-7, with D maybe TRBD2 (7 bases). V was trimmed by 0 bases and J by 1 base, leaving 14 bases between them. The CDR3 length is 16 residues. Per the germline V gene, CDR1 is SGHRS and CDR2 is YFSETQ. The CDR3 nucleotides read TGCGCCAGCAGCTTGGAAGTTAGGGGGGGATCCTACGAGCAGTACTTC. Its protein is CASSLEVRGGSYEQYF.

In its sample, this clone was seen once. The chain links TRBV5-1 to TRBJ1-2; D is possibly TRBD1 (5 bases). CDR1 and CDR2 from the germline V gene are SGHRS and YFSETQ. The CDR3 is 15 residues long. V was pared by 0 bases and J by 4 bases, with 13 bases between. CDR3 in amino acids: CASSLESSGGYGYTF. CDR3 nucleotide sequence: TGCGCCAGCAGCTTGGAGTCCTCGGGGGGCTATGGCTACACCTTC.

V and J are TRBV27 and TRBJ2-7, with 8 bases lining up with TRBD2. The CDR3 is made up of 15 amino acids. Trimming at V came to 4 bases and at J to 4 bases, leaving 9 bases not matched to a gene. The germline CDR1 and CDR2 sequences are MNHEY and SMNVEV (reference sequence). The CDR3 here is CASSSLGGGQYEQYF. The CDR3 coding sequence is TGTGCCAGCAGTTCCCTGGGCGGGGGGCAGTACGAGCAGTACTTC.

This clone was found a few times. The rearrangement links TRBV27 to TRBJ1-1; 7 positions agree with TRBD1. The CDR3 is made up of 14 amino acids. Germline V gene sequence: CDR1 MNHEY, CDR2 SMNVEV (reference sequence). V lost 5 bases, J lost 0 bases, and 3 bases stayed unmatched. CDR3 in DNA: TGTGCCAGCAGTACAGGGGTTATGAACACTGAAGCTTTCTTT. This codes for CASSTGVMNTEAFF.

The genes are TRBV6-5 and TRBJ1-1; 7 nucleotides line up with TRBD1. V was clipped by 6 bases and J by 1 base; unmatched bases: 8. The CDR3 extends over 15 amino acids. Germline V CDR1 and CDR2: MNHEY, SVGAGI. In DNA, the CDR3 is TGTGCCAGCAGGAAGGACAGGTTTTCGAACACTGAAGCTTTCTTT. Translation gives CASRKDRFSNTEAFF.

The rearrangement links TRBV12-3 or TRBV12-4 to TRBJ1-5; D uncertain. The CDR3 is made up of 12 amino acids. V lost 3 bases, J lost 6 bases, and 6 bases lay in between. Written as DNA, the CDR3 is TGTGCCAGCAGTTTTAATATTCAGCCCCAGCATTTT. Its translation is CASSFNIQPQHF.